Presented here are 2 T cell receptor beta chains from one specimen sequenced in a study of beta chain features in type 1 diabetes. Study results and caveats: Within each of all four CD4+ subsets, Type 1 diabetes patients had TCRB CDR3s that were moderately but significantly shorter.

No antigen has been identified for these receptors. Expressed TCRB transcripts were sequenced after all isolated RNA was converted to cDNA. Sequencing was performed with immunoSEQ multiplex PCR; in TCRdb, only in-frame clones are kept and a portion is missing. The sample comprises around 650,000 clones, around 11% of which are singletons, and 0.095% to 0.15% rests with the top ten. The sequenced sample consisted of naive CD4+ T cells from blood. Source of these receptors: a man aged 30 to 45 with type 1 diabetes.

The chain is built from TRBV11-2 and TRBJ2-6, with D hard to call. This CDR3 spans 19 amino acids. V was shortened by 5 bases and J by 0 bases, with 20 bases between the two germline ends. The germline V gene encodes CDR1 SGHAT and CDR2 FQNNGV. CDR3 in amino acids: CASSPLADAESSGANVLTF. The CDR3 DNA is TGTGCCAGCAGCCCTCTGGCGGACGCCGAGAGCTCTGGGGCCAACGTCCTGACTTTC.

The chain recombines TRBV7-9 with TRBJ1-6; D is unresolved. CDR1 SEHNR and CDR2 FQNEAQ come from the germline V gene (reference sequence). V was clipped by 9 bases and J by 0 bases, with 9 bases between them. The CDR3 consists of 14 residues. Here the CDR3 reads CASIGSSYNSPLHF. The CDR3 nucleotides are TGTGCCAGTATAGGGAGCTCCTATAATTCACCCCTCCACTTT.